Listed below are T cell receptor beta chains from one sample, sequenced in a study of blood T cell repertoires in COVID-19. The data were produced by immunoSEQ multiplex PCR, yet TCRdb's version contains in-frame clones alone and is incomplete. This table holds around 250,000 clones, roughly 84% found once. Sequences were obtained from peripheral blood. Every receptor here comes from a woman aged 40 to 50 who had recovered from COVID-19. The CDR3 runs from the conserved cysteine through the conserved F or W.

j_call v_call cdr3_aa
TRBJ2-5 TRBV5-1 CASSLMTGSQETQYF
TRBJ1-3 TRBV2 CASSERRNTIYF
TRBJ2-1 TRBV7-9 CASSLGQGNSYNEQFF
TRBJ1-2 TRBV11-1 CASSPQQGSHGYTF
TRBJ2-2 TRBV9 CASSVMAGNTGELFF
TRBJ2-1 TRBV18 CASSPSDRGREQFF
TRBJ2-5 TRBV5-1 CASRAERGWQETQYF
TRBJ1-5 TRBV6-5 CASSSRGRNQPQHF
TRBJ1-2 TRBV7-9 CASSFGDDRGGGYTF
TRBJ1-5 TRBV5-3 CARSLGAGAYSNQPQHF
TRBJ1-6 TRBV4-1 CASSQAVGVEYNSPLHF
TRBJ2-3 TRBV2 CASRARGRGDTQYF
TRBJ2-7 TRBV5-4 CASSLAGGQGTYEQYF
TRBJ2-7 TRBV7-9 CASSRGTSGLYEQYF
TRBJ1-1 TRBV5-1 CASSLRPAGNTEAFF
TRBJ2-1 TRBV28 CASSQGIPPYNEQFF
TRBJ1-1 TRBV5-1 CASSLAGYTEAFF
TRBJ1-2 TRBV30 CAWSVQAGGIGYTF
TRBJ2-6 TRBV28 CASSLGTAGANVLTF
TRBJ2-3 TRBV5-1 CASNFLAGVADTQYF
TRBJ2-5 TRBV10-3 CAISRLAGVETQYF
TRBJ1-1 TRBV29-1 CSGATGAEAFF
TRBJ2-5 TRBV11-2 CASSLKPTGEQYF
TRBJ1-1 TRBV2 CASNPSRTEAFF
TRBJ2-7 TRBV28 CASSGLYEQYF
TRBJ2-5 TRBV5-4 CASSLASGAQETQYF
TRBJ2-2 TRBV10-3 CAISTGYPGELFF
TRBJ2-1 TRBV30 CAWSVKGLSSYNEQFF
TRBJ2-7 TRBV28 CASTPPGTRRLEQYF
TRBJ2-7 TRBV21-1 CASSFSPPGQGAHEQYF
TRBJ1-6 TRBV14 CASSQRTGGAYSPLHF
TRBJ1-4 TRBV7-6 CASSLAPGQGRNEKLFF
TRBJ1-2 TRBV18 CASSPGQQSLGDGYTF
TRBJ2-7 TRBV5-4 CASSSARDSYEQYF
TRBJ2-1 TRBV18 CASSGLAGADNEQFF
TRBJ1-6 TRBV5-5 CASSLDRVGGSPLHF
TRBJ2-3 TRBV6-5 CASGAAGVDTQYF
TRBJ2-3 TRBV19 CASSMPSSPDNTDTQYF
TRBJ2-3 TRBV4-1 CASSQVLLAGGSQYF
TRBJ1-4 TRBV27 CASRLGRVSEKLFF
TRBJ1-1 TRBV29-1 CTTTGGAPEAFF
TRBJ2-5 TRBV11-2 CASSLDRTGQETQYF
TRBJ1-2 TRBV27 CASSYRGYGYTF
TRBJ2-7 TRBV15 CATSRETETEQYF
TRBJ1-5 TRBV3-1/TRBV3-2 CASSQGRGGGTQHF
TRBJ2-2 TRBV13 CASSPLAQLTGELFF
TRBJ1-1 TRBV27 CASIGTQVMNTEAFF
TRBJ2-1 TRBV27 CASSLSSGGTSSYNEQFF
TRBJ2-5 TRBV5-4 CASSSRGDQETQYF